This T cell receptor (beta chain) was sequenced during a study of T cell repertoires in cytomegalovirus infection. Background on the study: Indications came from public TCR beta signatures; they pointed to CMV infection and to a matching HLA type.

The study's findings and limits: Cumulated frequencies of public TCR beta families served to identify carriers of CMV plus the relevant HLA. It was HLA-C-restricted CMV-specific TCR beta clonotypes that dominated the response ex vivo.

Comments on this clonotype: The antigen remains undetermined.

CDR1 and CDR2 (germline): SGHKS, YYEKEE (reference sequence). Between the trimmed V and J ends, which lost 0 bases and 6 bases, there was a span of 12 bases. This CDR3 is 14 amino acids long. Using its own MiXCR run on the reads, TCRdb lists one record per CDR3 protein. The repertoire holds under 800,000 distinct CDR3 sequences, with more than 20% as singletons. This chain joins TRBV5-5 and TRBJ1-1; possible D gene TRBD1, 5 bases. The receptor was derived from a human donor in good health (CMV status not recorded). Some clones in this sample may be carry-over from other donors' samples. Input material: CD8+ T cells from PBMCs. The CDR3 loop is CASSLDLGDAEAFF. In DNA, the CDR3 is TGTGCCAGCAGCTTGGACCTAGGGGACGCTGAAGCTTTCTTT.